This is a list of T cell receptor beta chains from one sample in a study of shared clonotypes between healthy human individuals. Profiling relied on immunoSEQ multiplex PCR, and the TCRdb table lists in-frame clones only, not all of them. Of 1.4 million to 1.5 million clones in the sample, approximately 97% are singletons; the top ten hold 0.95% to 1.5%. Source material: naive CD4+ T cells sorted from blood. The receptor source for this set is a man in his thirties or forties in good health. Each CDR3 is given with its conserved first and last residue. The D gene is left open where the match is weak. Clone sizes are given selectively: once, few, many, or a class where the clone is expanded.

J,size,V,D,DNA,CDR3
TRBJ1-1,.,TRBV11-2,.,TGTGCCAGCAGCTTAGACTTTCCCAGGCGAAGCTCTGAAGCTTTCTTT,CASSLDFPRRSSEAFF
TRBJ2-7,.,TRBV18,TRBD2,TGTGCCAGCTCACCGGTAATTGGCGGGAGTCTCTACGAGCAGTACTTC,CASSPVIGGSLYEQYF
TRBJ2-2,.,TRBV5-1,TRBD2,TGCGCCAGCAGCTTGAGGCTAGCGGGAGGGATCGGGGAGCTGTTTTTT,CASSLRLAGGIGELFF
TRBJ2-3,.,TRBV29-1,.,TGCAGCGTTGAAGGGGCGGGGTCCTTTGGGGGAACAGATACGCAGTATTTT,CSVEGAGSFGGTDTQYF
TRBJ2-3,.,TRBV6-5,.,TGTGCCAGCAGTTACTCGTGGTCCTCTAGCACAGATACGCAGTATTTT,CASSYSWSSSTDTQYF
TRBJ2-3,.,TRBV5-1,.,TGCGCCAGCAGCCCGACGGAGGGGGCTCTCACAGATACGCAGTATTTT,CASSPTEGALTDTQYF
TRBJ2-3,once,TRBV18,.,TGTGCCAGCTCACCACCGGTAAGAAGCACAGATACGCAGTATTTT,CASSPPVRSTDTQYF
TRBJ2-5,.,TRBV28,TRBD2,TGTGCCAGCAGTTCCCCCCGCGGACTAGCAGGGCAAGAGACCCAGTACTTC,CASSSPRGLAGQETQYF
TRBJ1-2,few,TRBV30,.,TGTGCCCGGGTGGAGGCGGACTATGGCTACACCTTC,CARVEADYGYTF
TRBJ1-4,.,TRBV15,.,TGTGCCACCAGCGCGGGGAGCGCTAATGAAAAACTGTTTTTT,CATSAGSANEKLFF
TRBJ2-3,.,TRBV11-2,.,TGTGCCAGCAGCTTAGACAGTAGCACAGATACGCAGTATTTT,CASSLDSSTDTQYF
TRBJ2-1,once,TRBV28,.,TGTGCCAGCAGTTCCCCGGGACTGTACACCAATGAGCAGTTCTTC,CASSSPGLYTNEQFF
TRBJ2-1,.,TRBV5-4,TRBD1,TGTGCCAGCAGGGCCGGGACAGGGGGCAATGAGCAGTTCTTC,CASRAGTGGNEQFF
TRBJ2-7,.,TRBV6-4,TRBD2,TGTGCCAGCAGTATCCGCTGGCGGGAGGATAGAACCTACGAGCAGTACTTC,CASSIRWREDRTYEQYF
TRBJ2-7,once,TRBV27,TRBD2,TGTGCCAGCAGTTCTACAGCGGGAGGATTAGGCGAGCAGTACTTC,CASSSTAGGLGEQYF
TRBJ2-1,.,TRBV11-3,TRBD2,TGTGCCAGCAGTTTAGCGGGTAGCTCCTACAATGAGCAGTTCTTC,CASSLAGSSYNEQFF
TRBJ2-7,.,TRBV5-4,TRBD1,TGTGCCAGCAGCTCCAGACAGGGTTACGAGCAGTACTTC,CASSSRQGYEQYF
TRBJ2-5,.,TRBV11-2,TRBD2,TGTGCCAGCAGCTTAGTTTTAGCGGGAGGCCTGGGTTACCAAGAGACCCAGTACTTC,CASSLVLAGGLGYQETQYF
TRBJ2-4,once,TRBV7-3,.,TGTGCCAGCAGCTTAACGCAATCCTTACTAGGACTCAAAAACATTCAGTACTTC,CASSLTQSLLGLKNIQYF
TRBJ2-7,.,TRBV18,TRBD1,TGTGCCAGTTCGGACAGGGGAGGAGCCTACGAGCAGTACTTC,CASSDRGGAYEQYF
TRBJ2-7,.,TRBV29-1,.,TGCAGCGTTGATGGGCCAACCACCTACGAGCAGTACTTC,CSVDGPTTYEQYF
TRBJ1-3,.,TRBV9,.,TGTGCCAGCAGTGTCCACGGGTCAGACACCTCTGGAAACACCATATATTTT,CASSVHGSDTSGNTIYF
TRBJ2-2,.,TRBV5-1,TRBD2,TGCGCCAGCAGCTTGGGTCTAGCGGGAGGAATGGACGGGGAGCTGTTTTTT,CASSLGLAGGMDGELFF
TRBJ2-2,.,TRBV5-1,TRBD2,TGCGCCAGCAGCCCGGGACTAGCGGAGCTGCTGAACACCGGGGAGCTGTTTTTT,CASSPGLAELLNTGELFF
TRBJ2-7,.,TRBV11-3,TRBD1,TGTGCCAGCAGCCCAAGAGGGGACAGGGGGTACGAGCAGTACTTC,CASSPRGDRGYEQYF
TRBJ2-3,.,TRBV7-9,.,TGTGCCAGCACCCCTCGGACTCTCACAGATACGCAGTATTTT,CASTPRTLTDTQYF
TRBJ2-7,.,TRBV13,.,TGTGCCAGCAGCCCATCCGGGGGTAGCGGAGGGACCTACGAGCAGTACTTC,CASSPSGGSGGTYEQYF
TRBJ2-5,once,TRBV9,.,TGTGCCAGCAGCGTAGGGCCAGGGTCTATGGAGACCCAGTACTTC,CASSVGPGSMETQYF
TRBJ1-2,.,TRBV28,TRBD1,TGTGCCAGCAGTTTTGGGGACAGGGGACTAGTTGGCTACACCTTC,CASSFGDRGLVGYTF
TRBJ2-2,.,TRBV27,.,TGTGCCAGCAGTTTACTAGCGCAAAACACCGGGGAGCTGTTTTTT,CASSLLAQNTGELFF
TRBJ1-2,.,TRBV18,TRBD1,TGTGCCAGCTTTCCCGGACAGGGCTATGGCTACACCTTC,CASFPGQGYGYTF
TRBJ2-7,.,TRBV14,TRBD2,TGTGCCAGCAGCCAATCCCTTTGGGGTAGCGGGGTACACTACGAGCAGTACTTC,CASSQSLWGSGVHYEQYF
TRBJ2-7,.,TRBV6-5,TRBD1,TGTGCCAGCAGTAAATACTCCGGGACAGCCTACGAGCAGTACTTC,CASSKYSGTAYEQYF
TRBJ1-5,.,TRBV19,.,TGTGCCAGTCACTCTTTCAGGGGAAGCAATCAGCCCCAGCATTTT,CASHSFRGSNQPQHF
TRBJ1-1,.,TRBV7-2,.,TGTGCCAGCAGCCCCCTGACCGTTGAAGCTTTCTTT,CASSPLTVEAFF
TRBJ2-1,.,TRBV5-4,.,TGTGCCAGCAGCTTGGACAGGACCAATGAGCAGTTCTTC,CASSLDRTNEQFF
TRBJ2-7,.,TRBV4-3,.,TGCGCCAGCAGCCAAGATTCATATGCCTCCTACGAGCAGTACTTC,CASSQDSYASYEQYF
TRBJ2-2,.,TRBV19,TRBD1,TGTGCCAGTAGTTTCGGGGACAGATTCACCGGGGAGCTGTTTTTT,CASSFGDRFTGELFF
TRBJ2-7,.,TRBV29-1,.,TGCAGCGTTGAAAGGAGGGGGTTCTACGAGCAGTACTTC,CSVERRGFYEQYF
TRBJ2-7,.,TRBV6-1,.,TGTGCCAGCAGTGAAGGTGGGTACGAGCAGTACTTC,CASSEGGYEQYF
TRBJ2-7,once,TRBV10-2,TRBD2,TGCGCCAGCACCGCTACGGGAGGGCGCTACGAGCAGTACTTC,CASTATGGRYEQYF
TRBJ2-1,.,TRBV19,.,TGTGCCAGTAGTATCGTCCGGTTAGGGGGCTACAATGAGCAGTTCTTC,CASSIVRLGGYNEQFF
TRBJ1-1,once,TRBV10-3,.,TGTGCCATCAGTGAATATGGGGCAGACACTGAAGCTTTCTTT,CAISEYGADTEAFF
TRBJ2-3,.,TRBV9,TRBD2,TGTGCCAGCAGCACCCATTCTAGCGGAACTTACACAGATACGCAGTATTTT,CASSTHSSGTYTDTQYF